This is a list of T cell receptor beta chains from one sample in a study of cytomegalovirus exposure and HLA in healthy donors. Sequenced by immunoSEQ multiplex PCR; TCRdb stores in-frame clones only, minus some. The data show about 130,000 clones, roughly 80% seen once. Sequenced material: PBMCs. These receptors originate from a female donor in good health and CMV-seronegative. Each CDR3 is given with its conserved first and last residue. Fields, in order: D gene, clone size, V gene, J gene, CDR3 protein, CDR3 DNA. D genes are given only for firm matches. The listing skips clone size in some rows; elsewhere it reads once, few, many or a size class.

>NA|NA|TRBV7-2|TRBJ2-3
CASSLAGEADTQYF
TGTGCCAGCAGCTTAGCGGGAGAGGCAGATACGCAGTATTTT
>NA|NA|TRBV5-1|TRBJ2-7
CASSLQTHYEQYF
TGCGCCAGCAGCTTACAGACCCACTACGAGCAGTACTTC
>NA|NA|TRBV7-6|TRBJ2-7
CASSLAGGSNYEQYF
TGTGCCAGCAGCTTAGCGGGGGGATCGAACTACGAGCAGTACTTC
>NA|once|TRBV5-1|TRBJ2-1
CASTGTYNEQFF
TGCGCCAGCACCGGGACTTACAATGAGCAGTTCTTC
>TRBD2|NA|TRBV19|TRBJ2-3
CASSSLAGGPTDTQYF
TGTGCCAGTAGTAGCCTAGCGGGAGGGCCAACAGATACGCAGTATTTT
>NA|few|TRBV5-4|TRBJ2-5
CASSSPGGQETQYF
TGTGCCAGCAGCTCTCCCGGGGGCCAAGAGACCCAGTACTTC
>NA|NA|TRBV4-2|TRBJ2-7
CASSQESVTGPHEQYF
TGTGCCAGCAGCCAAGAGAGCGTTACAGGACCCCACGAGCAGTACTTC
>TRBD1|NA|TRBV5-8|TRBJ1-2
CASSPDRVGGYTF
TGTGCCAGCAGTCCAGACAGGGTGGGCGGCTACACCTTC
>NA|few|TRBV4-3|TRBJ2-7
CASSQDRGYEQYF
TGCGCCAGCAGCCAAGATAGGGGGTACGAGCAGTACTTC
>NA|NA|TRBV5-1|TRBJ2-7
CASSLEQPHEQYF
TGCGCCAGCAGCTTGGAACAGCCCCACGAGCAGTACTTC
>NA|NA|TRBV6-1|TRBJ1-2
CASSEVIQAYYGYTF
TGTGCCAGCAGTGAAGTTATACAGGCTTACTATGGCTACACCTTC
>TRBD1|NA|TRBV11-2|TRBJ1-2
CASSYQTGTTGYTF
TGTGCCAGCAGTTACCAGACAGGGACCACTGGCTACACCTTC
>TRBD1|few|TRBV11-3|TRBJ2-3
CASSLEQGTDTQYF
TGTGCCAGCAGCTTAGAACAGGGGACAGATACGCAGTATTTT
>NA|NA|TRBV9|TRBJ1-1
CASSVDLDTRTEAFF
TGTGCCAGCAGCGTAGATCTCGACACTCGCACTGAAGCTTTCTTT
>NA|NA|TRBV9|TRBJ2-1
CASSGDRKNEQFF
TGTGCCAGCAGCGGTGACAGGAAGAATGAGCAGTTCTTC
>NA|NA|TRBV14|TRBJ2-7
CASSQLFQVVGVYEQYF
TGTGCCAGCAGCCAATTATTTCAGGTTGTTGGCGTGTACGAGCAGTACTTC
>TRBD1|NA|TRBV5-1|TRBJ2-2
CASSGDSNTGELFF
TGCGCCAGCAGCGGGGACAGTAACACCGGGGAGCTGTTTTTT
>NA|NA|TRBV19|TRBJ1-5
CASSIVAGFDRGDQPQHF
TGTGCCAGTAGTATCGTGGCAGGGTTCGATCGCGGCGATCAGCCCCAGCATTTT
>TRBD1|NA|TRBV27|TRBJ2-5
CASSRTGQETQYF
TGTGCCAGCAGTCGGACAGGCCAAGAGACCCAGTACTTC
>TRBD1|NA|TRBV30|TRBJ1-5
CAWRTGGAGQSQHF
TGTGCCTGGAGAACAGGGGGCGCGGGTCAGTCCCAGCATTTT
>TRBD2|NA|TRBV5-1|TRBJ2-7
CASSLFTSGPSYEQYF
TGCGCCAGCAGCTTGTTTACTAGCGGCCCCTCCTACGAGCAGTACTTC
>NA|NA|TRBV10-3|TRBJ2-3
CATRGGGASTDTQYF
TGTGCCACCCGTGGTGGGGGGGCTAGCACAGATACGCAGTATTTT
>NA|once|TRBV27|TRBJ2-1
CASSWTSYNEQFF
TGTGCCAGCAGTTGGACTTCCTACAATGAGCAGTTCTTC
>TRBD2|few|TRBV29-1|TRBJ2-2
CSVDPGEGLSGELFF
TGCAGCGTTGATCCGGGGGAGGGCCTTTCCGGGGAGCTGTTTTTT
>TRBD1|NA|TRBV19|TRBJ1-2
CASSRRQGQYGYTF
TGTGCCAGTAGCCGAAGACAGGGTCAGTATGGCTACACCTTC
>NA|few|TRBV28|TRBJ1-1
CASSLWRVRNTEAFF
TGTGCCAGCAGTTTATGGAGGGTGAGGAACACTGAAGCTTTCTTT
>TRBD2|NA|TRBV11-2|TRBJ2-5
CASSLGGLAGGSETQYF
TGTGCCAGCAGCTTAGGGGGACTAGCGGGAGGGAGTGAGACCCAGTACTTC
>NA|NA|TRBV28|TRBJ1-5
CASSLGGLPQHF
TGTGCCAGCAGTTTGGGGGGGCTGCCCCAGCATTTT
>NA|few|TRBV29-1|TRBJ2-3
CSVSGTQSTDTQYF
TGCAGCGTTTCCGGGACTCAGAGCACAGATACGCAGTATTTT
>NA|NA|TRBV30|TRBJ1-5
CAWSTLLNQPQHF
TGTGCCTGGAGTACGCTACTCAATCAGCCCCAGCATTTT
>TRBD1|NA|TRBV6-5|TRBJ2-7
CASSSGQGSYEQYF
TGTGCCAGCAGTTCCGGACAGGGTTCCTACGAGCAGTACTTC
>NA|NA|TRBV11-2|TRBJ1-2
CASSEVRADGYTF
TGTGCCAGCAGCGAGGTGAGGGCGGATGGCTACACCTTC
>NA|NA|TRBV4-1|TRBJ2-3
CASSQEEGRLEDTQYF
TGCGCCAGCAGCCAAGAGGAAGGGAGACTAGAGGATACGCAGTATTTT
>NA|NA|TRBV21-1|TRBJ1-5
CASSGTGQGQPQHF
TGTGCCAGCAGCGGAACAGGGCAAGGTCAGCCCCAGCATTTT
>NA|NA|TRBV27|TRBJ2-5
CASGWGDYQETQYF
TGTGCCAGCGGGTGGGGGGACTACCAAGAGACCCAGTACTTC
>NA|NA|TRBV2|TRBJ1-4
CAPAGTINEKLFF
TGTGCCCCCGCCGGGACTATAAATGAAAAACTGTTTTTT
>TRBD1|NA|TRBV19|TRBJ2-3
CASSIRGQGARDTQYF
TGTGCCAGTAGTATCCGGGGACAGGGGGCGAGAGATACGCAGTATTTT
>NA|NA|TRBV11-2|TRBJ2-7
CASSFGGRDREQYF
TGTGCCAGCAGCTTCGGGGGAAGGGACCGCGAGCAGTACTTC
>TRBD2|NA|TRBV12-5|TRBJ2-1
CASGRGTSGRGNEQFF
TGTGCTAGTGGTCGCGGAACTAGCGGGAGAGGCAATGAGCAGTTCTTC